The entry that follows covers one T cell receptor (beta chain) sequence. Antigen specificity is unknown. The sample originates from a study of OX40 agonist ivuxolimab in advanced cancers. The overall study: At approximately 83% male, the cohort had a mean age of 60 years, ranging from about 20 to 79.

CDR1 and CDR2 from the germline V gene are MGHRA and YSYEKL. This CDR3 region has 16 residues. V shed 5 bases and J shed 3 bases, with 20 bases lying between them. General study findings and limits: Low normalized T-cell clonal expansion also characterized some of the nonresponders.

Assay used: immunoSEQ multiplex PCR; TCRdb lists only in-frame clones, some missing. Among more than 60,000 clones listed, 85% were seen once. This TCR came from an adult with an advanced solid tumor such as melanoma, head and neck, liver or kidney cancer. Source: CD4+ or CD8+ T cells sorted from blood, taken in a trial of the OX40 agonist ivuxolimab. The gene calls are TRBV4-1 and TRBJ2-7; D is ambiguous. The CDR3 sequence is CASSYAQGGFFYEQYF. The CDR3 DNA reads TGCGCCAGCAGCTACGCCCAAGGTGGGTTTTTCTACGAGCAGTACTTC.